The source of this TCR beta chain is a study of T cell responses to AZD1222 COVID-19 vaccine (dated by TCRdb to the early 2020s). Concerning the study at large: AZD1222 recipients whose second dose came at about 4 weeks and those whose second dose came at about 12 weeks were combined into one group, since spike-specific TCR depth and breadth did not differ between the two schedules. A total of 233 trial participants underwent TCR sequencing, of whom some 210 received two doses of AZD1222 and about 25 received two doses of the MenACWY control vaccine. Trial participants were enrolled by age into 18-55, 56-69 and 70-plus year subgroups, with around 140, 26 and 57 TCR-sequenced participants respectively. Study-level results and caveats: Reportedly, almost half of the unique spike-specific TCRs recognized epitopes lying outside the regions that are mutated in the B.1.351 and B.1.1.7 variants. Only five to seven AZD1222 recipients were SARS-CoV-2 seropositive at baseline, limiting conclusions about previously exposed vaccinees. Participants were mostly white British, with more females than males. The authors suggested clonal diversity may have been underestimated. The vaccine-associated CD4 TCRs covered the entire spike protein, and the dominant responses fell in regions 160-218 and 743-854. No day 14 peak-response samples were available, so repertoires were characterized only after the peak T cell response. The 56-69-year group was small, and its depth increase did not reach significance, likely because of low power. After two AZD1222 doses, spike-specific TCR breadth and depth were significantly higher than at day 0 and than in MenACWY recipients.

The CDR3 regions of human TCRbeta chains were subjected to immunosequencing. Per the source publication's procedure: Repertoire TCRs were checked for matches against a reference library of SARS-CoV-2-specific TCRs that had been generated using the MIRA antigen-specificity platform. Breadth meant the fraction of unique TCRs that were SARS-CoV-2-associated, whereas depth meant the fraction of total T cells that were SARS-CoV-2-associated. Using the MIRA data, each spike-specific TCR was assigned both to the spike region to which the TCR was reactive and to a CD4 or CD8 class. Log10-transformed breadth and depth values were compared by one-way ANOVA with Sidak's multiple comparisons tests. TCRdb carries this immuneACCESS record with in-frame sequences only. Its versions omit some clonotypes, under half of them owing to an unresolved V gene in the studies checked, with the rest unexplained. The DNA was the basis for D and trimming; V, J and clone size are from that table. In all, the sample holds around 120,000 clones, and 75% to 90% of those were seen once. The ten largest clones take up approximately 1.6% of the sample.

A word on this clone: Its target antigen remains unknown. Base qualities are not recorded, but no much larger clone differs from it by a single base.

The time point label, as the study defines it: baseline before first vaccination. Vaccinee samples were obtained from the UK trials COV001 and COV002, which included a single-blind randomized controlled phase 2/3 trial of AZD1222 (ChAdOx1 nCoV-19) in healthy adults. For TCRbeta chain sequencing, PBMC samples were collected from trial participants at day 0 and at day 28 after the second dose. This TCR came from an adult in good health. The sample consisted of peripheral blood, taken on day 0 of AZD1222 vaccination.

The DNA reads as follows: TGTGCCAGCAGCCAACCGGCCCGTGGGTATTCACCCCTCCACTTT. This sequence encodes CASSQPARGYSPLHF. Here the chain combines TRBV7-9 and TRBJ1-6, with the D gene call left open. CDR1 and CDR2 were assigned from the germline V gene (reference sequence) as SEHNR and FQNEAQ. The CDR3 covers 15 residues, taking in both the cysteine and the phenylalanine. Of the read, only the CDR3 DNA is kept; its 45 bases are in frame from base 1. V gives up 5 bases and J gives up 8 bases, and the segment between their germline ends measures 16 bases. Where the CDR3 stops, the reference TRBV7-9 and TRBJ1-6 genes take over; the full variable domain is DTGVSQNPRHKITKRGQNVTFRCDPISEHNRLYWYRQTLGQGPEFLTYFQNEAQLEKSRLLSDRFSAERPKGSFSTLEIQRTEQGDSAMYLCASSQPARGYSPLHFGNGTRLTVT.